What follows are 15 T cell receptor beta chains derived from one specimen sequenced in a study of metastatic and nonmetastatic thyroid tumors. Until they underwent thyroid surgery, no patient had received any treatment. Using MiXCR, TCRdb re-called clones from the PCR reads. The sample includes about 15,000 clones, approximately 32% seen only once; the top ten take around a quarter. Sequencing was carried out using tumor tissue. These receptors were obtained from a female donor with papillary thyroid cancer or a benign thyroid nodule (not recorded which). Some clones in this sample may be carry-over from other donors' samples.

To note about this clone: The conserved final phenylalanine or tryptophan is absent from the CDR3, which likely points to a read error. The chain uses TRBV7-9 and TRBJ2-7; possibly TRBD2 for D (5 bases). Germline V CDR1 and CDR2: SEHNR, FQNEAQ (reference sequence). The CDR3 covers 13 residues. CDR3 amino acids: CASSFAGPDEQYL. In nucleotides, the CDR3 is TGTGCCAGCAGCTTCGCGGGTCCCGACGAACAGTACTTA.

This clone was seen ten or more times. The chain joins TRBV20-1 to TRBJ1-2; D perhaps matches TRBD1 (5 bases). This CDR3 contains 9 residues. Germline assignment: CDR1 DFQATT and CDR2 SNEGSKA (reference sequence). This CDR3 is CQGPYGYTF. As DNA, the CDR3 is TGCCAGGGCCCCTATGGCTACACCTTC.

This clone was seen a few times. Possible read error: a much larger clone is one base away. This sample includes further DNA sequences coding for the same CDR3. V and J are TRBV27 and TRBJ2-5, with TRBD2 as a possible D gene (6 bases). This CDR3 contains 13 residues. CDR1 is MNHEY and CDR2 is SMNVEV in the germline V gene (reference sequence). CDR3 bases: TGTGCCAGCAGTTCCTGGTCGGGAGAGACACAGTACTTC. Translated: CASSSWSGETQYF.

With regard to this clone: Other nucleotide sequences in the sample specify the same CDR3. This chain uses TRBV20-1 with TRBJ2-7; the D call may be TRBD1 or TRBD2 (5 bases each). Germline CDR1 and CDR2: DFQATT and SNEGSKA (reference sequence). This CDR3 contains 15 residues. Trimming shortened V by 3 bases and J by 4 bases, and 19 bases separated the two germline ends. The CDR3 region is CSARGQTADYYEQYF. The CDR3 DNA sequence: TGCAGTGCTAGGGGTCAGACAGCCGACTATTACGAGCAGTACTTC.

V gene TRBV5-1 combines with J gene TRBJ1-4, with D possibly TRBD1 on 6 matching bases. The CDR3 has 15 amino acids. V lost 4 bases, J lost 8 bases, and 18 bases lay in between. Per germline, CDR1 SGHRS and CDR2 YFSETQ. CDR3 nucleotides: TGCGCCAGCAGCGGTCTGGGGGCAGGGGAGGAAAAACTGTTTTTT. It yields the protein CASSGLGAGEEKLFF.

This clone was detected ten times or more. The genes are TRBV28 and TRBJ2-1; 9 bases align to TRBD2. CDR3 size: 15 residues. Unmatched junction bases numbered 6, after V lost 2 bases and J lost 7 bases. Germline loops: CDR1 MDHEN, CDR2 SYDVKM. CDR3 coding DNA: TGTGCCAGCAGTTTAGCGGGAGGGCGGGGGAATGAGCAGTTCTTC. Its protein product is CASSLAGGRGNEQFF.

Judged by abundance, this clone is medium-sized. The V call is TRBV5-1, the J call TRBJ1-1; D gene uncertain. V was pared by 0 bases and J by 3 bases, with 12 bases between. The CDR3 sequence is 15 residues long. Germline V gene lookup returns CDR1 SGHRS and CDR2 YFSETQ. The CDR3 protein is CASSLVGTGDTEAFF. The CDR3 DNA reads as TGCGCCAGCAGCTTGGTGGGAACCGGGGACACTGAAGCTTTCTTT.

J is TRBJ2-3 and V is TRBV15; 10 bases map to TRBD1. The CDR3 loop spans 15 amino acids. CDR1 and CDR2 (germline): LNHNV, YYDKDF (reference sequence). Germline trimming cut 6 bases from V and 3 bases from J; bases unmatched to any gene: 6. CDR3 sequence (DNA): TGTGCCACCAGGGGGGACAGGGGTGTTACAGATACGCAGTATTTT. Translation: CATRGDRGVTDTQYF.

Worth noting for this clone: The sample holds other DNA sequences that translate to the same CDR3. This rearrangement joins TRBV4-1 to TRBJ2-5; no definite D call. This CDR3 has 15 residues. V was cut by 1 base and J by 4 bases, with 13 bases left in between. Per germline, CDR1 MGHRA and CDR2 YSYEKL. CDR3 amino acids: CASSQVTGSGETQYF. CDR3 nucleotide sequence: TGCGCCAGCAGCCAAGTTACGGGTTCAGGAGAGACCCAGTACTTC.

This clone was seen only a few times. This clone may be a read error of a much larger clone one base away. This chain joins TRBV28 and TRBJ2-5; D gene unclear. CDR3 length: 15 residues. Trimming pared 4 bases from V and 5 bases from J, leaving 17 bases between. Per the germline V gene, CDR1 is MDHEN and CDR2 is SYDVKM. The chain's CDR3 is CASSSAVADRETQYF. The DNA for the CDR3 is TGTGCCAGCAGTTCCGCGGTAGCCGATCGGGAGACCCAGTACTTC. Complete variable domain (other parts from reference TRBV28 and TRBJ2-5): DVKVTQSSRYLVKRTGEKVFLECVQDMDHENMFWYRQDPGLGLRLIYFSYDVKMKEKGDIPEGYSVSREKKERFSLILESASTNQTSMYLCASSSAVADRETQYFGPGTRLLVL.

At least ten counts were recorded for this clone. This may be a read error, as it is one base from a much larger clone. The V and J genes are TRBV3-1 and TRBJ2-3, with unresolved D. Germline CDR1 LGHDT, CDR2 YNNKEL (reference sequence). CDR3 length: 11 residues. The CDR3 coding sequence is TGTGCCAGCAGCCTAACAGATATGCAGTATTTT. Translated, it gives CASSLTDMQYF.

The CDR3 loop reads CASSHPLGGRYNEQFF. In DNA form, the CDR3 reads TGTGCCAGCAGCCACCCCCTGGGCGGGAGGTACAATGAGCAGTTCTTC. The chain combines TRBV11-2 with TRBJ2-1; 8 nucleotides line up with TRBD2. Germline V gives CDR1 SGHAT, CDR2 FQNNGV. There are 16 residues in the CDR3. Trimming at V came to 5 bases and at J to 4 bases, leaving 10 bases not matched to a gene.

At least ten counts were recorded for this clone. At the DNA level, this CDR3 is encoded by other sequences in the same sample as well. The CDR3 bases are TGTGCCAGCAGGATCTCAGAGACCTATGGCTACACCTTC. It encodes CASRISETYGYTF. The chain links TRBV7-8 to TRBJ1-2; D not certain. The CDR3 extends over 13 amino acids. Germline V CDR1 and CDR2: SGHVS, FQNEAQ. Between the trimmed V and J ends, which lost 6 bases and 4 bases, there was a span of 12 bases.

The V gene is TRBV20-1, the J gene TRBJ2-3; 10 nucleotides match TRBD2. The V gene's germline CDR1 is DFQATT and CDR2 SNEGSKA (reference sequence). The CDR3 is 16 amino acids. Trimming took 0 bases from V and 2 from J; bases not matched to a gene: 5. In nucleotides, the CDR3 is TGCAGTGCTAGAGATTTCACTAGCGGGAACACAGATACGCAGTATTTT. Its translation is CSARDFTSGNTDTQYF.

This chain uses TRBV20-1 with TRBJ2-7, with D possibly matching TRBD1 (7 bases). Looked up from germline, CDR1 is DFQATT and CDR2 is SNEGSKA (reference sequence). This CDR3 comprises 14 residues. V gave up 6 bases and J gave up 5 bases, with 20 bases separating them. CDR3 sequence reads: CSAPIGGTDNEQYF. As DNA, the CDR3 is TGCAGTGCCCCCATAGGGGGGACAGATAACGAGCAGTACTTC.